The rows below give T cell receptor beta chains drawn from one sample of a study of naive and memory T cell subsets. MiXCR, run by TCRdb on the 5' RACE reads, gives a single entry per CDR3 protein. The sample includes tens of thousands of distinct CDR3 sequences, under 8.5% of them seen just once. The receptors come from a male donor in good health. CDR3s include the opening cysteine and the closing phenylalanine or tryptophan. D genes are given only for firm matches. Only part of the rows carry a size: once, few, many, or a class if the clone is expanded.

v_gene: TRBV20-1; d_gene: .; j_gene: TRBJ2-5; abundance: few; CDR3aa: CSARDHGRAETQYF; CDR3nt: TGCAGTGCTAGAGATCACGGGAGAGCAGAGACCCAGTACTTC
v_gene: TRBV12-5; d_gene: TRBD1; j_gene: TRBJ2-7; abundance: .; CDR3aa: CASGLVLLTGTGFSYEQYF; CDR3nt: TGTGCTAGTGGTTTGGTACTTCTAACCGGGACAGGGTTCTCCTACGAGCAGTACTTC
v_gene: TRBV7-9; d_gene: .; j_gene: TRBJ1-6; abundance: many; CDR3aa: CASSPEGSSYNSPLHF; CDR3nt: TGTGCCAGCAGCCCAGAGGGGAGCTCCTATAATTCACCCCTCCACTTT
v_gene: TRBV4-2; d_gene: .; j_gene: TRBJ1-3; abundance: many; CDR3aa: CASSQDGTGYSGNTIYF; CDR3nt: TGTGCCAGCAGCCAAGATGGGACGGGCTACTCTGGAAACACCATATATTTT
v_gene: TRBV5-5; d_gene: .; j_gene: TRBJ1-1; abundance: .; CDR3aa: CASSLPRDTEAFF; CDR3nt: TGTGCCAGCAGCCTACCCCGGGACACTGAAGCTTTCTTT
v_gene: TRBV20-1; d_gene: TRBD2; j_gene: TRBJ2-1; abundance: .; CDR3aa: CSASLPSGLNNEQFF; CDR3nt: TGCAGTGCGAGTCTCCCTAGCGGACTAAACAATGAGCAGTTCTTC
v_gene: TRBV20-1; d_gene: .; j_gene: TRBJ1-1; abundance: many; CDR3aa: CSARDPQGNTEAFF; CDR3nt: TGCAGTGCTAGAGACCCCCAGGGGAACACTGAAGCTTTCTTT
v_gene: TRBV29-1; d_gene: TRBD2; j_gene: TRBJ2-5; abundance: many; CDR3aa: CSVAPLGGEGETQYF; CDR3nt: TGCAGCGTTGCCCCCCTCGGGGGGGAGGGGGAGACCCAGTACTTC
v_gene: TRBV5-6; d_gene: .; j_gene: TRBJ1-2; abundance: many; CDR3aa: CASSFYGPERARGYTF; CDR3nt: TGTGCCAGCAGCTTTTACGGACCGGAGAGGGCGCGTGGCTACACCTTC
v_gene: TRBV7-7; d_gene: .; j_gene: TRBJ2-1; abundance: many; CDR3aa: CASSLESKNEQFF; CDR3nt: TGTGCCAGCAGCTTAGAATCTAAAAATGAGCAGTTCTTC
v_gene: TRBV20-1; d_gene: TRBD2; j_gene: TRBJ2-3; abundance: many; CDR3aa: CSARLAGLTDTQYF; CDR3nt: TGCAGTGCCCGACTAGCGGGCCTCACAGATACGCAGTATTTT
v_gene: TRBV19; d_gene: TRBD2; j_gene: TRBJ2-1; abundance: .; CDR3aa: CASSPRTSGSRNEQFF; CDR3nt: TGTGCCAGTAGTCCGCGGACTAGCGGGAGCAGAAATGAGCAGTTCTTC
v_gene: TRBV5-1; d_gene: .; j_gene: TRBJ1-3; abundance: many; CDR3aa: CASSPEGGNTIYF; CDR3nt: TGCGCCAGCAGCCCTGAGGGAGGAAACACCATATATTTT
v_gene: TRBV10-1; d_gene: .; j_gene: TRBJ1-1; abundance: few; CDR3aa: CASSESGDPMNTEAFF; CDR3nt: TGCGCCAGCAGTGAGTCTGGAGATCCTATGAACACTGAAGCTTTCTTT
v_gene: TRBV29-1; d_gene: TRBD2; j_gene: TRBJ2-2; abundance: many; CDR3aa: CSGGGLAGLNTGELFF; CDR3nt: TGCAGCGGTGGGGGCCTAGCGGGATTGAACACCGGGGAGCTGTTTTTT
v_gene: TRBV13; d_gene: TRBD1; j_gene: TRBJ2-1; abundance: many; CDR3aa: CASSSGQQKFDEQFF; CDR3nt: TGTGCCAGCAGCTCGGGACAGCAAAAGTTCGATGAGCAGTTCTTC
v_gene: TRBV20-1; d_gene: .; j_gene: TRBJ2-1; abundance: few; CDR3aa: CSARPLRDTDLWEQFF; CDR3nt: TGCAGTGCTAGACCTTTACGGGACACGGACCTTTGGGAGCAGTTCTTC
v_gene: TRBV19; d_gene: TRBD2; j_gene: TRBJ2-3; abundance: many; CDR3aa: CASSTGGGSDTQYF; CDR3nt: TGTGCCAGTAGTACGGGAGGGGGTTCAGATACGCAGTATTTT
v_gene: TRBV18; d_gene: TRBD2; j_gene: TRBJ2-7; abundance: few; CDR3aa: CASSPTGLAGGRSPYEQYF; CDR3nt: TGTGCCAGCTCACCCACGGGACTAGCGGGAGGGCGTAGTCCCTACGAGCAGTACTTC
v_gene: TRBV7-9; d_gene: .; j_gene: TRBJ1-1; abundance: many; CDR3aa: CASSPSAGVKTEAFF; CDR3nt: TGTGCCAGCAGCCCATCGGCCGGGGTAAAGACTGAAGCTTTCTTT
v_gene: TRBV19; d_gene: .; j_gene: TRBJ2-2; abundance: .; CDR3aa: CASDRRLASNTGELFF; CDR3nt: TGTGCCAGTGACAGGAGGCTAGCGTCGAACACCGGGGAGCTGTTTTTT
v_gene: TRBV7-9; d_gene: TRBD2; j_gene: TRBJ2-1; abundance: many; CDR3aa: CASSLGTSGRATSYNEQFF; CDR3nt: TGTGCCAGCAGCTTAGGGACTAGCGGGAGGGCCACTTCCTACAATGAGCAGTTCTTC
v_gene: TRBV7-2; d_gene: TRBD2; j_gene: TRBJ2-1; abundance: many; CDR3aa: CASSQTGLAVLLRYNEQFF; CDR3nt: TGTGCCAGCAGCCAAACGGGACTAGCGGTCCTTCTTAGATACAATGAGCAGTTCTTC
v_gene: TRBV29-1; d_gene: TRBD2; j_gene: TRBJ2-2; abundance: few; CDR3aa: CSAGGASGANTGELFF; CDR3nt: TGCAGCGCTGGAGGAGCTAGCGGGGCTAACACCGGGGAGCTGTTTTTT
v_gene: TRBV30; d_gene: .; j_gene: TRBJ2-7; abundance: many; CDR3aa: CAWSVTTRRGPYEQYF; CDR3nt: TGTGCCTGGAGTGTGACTACCCGAAGGGGTCCCTACGAGCAGTACTTC
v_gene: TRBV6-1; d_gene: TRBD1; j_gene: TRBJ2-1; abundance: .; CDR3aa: CASNPDREKNNEQFF; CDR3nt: TGTGCCAGCAACCCCGACAGGGAAAAAAACAATGAGCAGTTCTTC
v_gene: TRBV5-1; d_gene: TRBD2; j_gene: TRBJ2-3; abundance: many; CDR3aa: CASGGTSGADTQYF; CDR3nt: TGCGCCAGCGGGGGGACTAGCGGAGCAGATACGCAGTATTTT
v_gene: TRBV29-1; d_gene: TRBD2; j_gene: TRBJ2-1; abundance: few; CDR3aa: CSVGSTSGRLGEQFF; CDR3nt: TGCAGCGTTGGAAGTACTAGCGGGAGATTGGGTGAGCAGTTCTTC
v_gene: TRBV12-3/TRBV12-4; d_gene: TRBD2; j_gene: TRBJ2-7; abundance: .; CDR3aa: CASSPTSGGNYEQYF; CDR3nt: TGTGCCAGCAGCCCGACTAGCGGGGGCAACTACGAGCAGTACTTC
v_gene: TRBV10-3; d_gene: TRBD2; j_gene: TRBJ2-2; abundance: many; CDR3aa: CAISVLIQLAGETRPTNTGELFF; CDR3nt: TGTGCCATCAGTGTCCTTATTCAACTAGCGGGAGAGACACGCCCCACTAACACCGGGGAGCTGTTTTTT
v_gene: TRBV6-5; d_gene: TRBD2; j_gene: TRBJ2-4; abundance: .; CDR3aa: CASSLWGGKNIQYF; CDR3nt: TGTGCCAGCAGTTTGTGGGGGGGCAAAAACATTCAGTACTTC
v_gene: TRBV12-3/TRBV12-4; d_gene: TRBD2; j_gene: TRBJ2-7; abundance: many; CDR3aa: CASSLAGGPYEQYF; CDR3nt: TGTGCCAGCAGTCTAGCGGGGGGGCCATACGAGCAGTACTTC
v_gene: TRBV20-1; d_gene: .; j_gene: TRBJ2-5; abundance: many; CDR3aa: CSANRAETQYF; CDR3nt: TGCAGTGCTAACAGGGCAGAGACCCAGTACTTC
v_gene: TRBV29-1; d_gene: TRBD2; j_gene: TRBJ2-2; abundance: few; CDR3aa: CSVAAGENGELFF; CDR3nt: TGCAGCGTTGCGGCGGGAGAAAACGGGGAGCTGTTTTTT
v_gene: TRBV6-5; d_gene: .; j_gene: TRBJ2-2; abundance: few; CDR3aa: CASSYSMANTGELFF; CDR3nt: TGTGCCAGCAGTTACTCGATGGCGAACACCGGGGAGCTGTTTTTT
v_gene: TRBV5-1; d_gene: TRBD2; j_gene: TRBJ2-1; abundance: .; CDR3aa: CASSLRAGGDNEQFF; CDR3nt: TGCGCCAGCAGCTTGAGAGCGGGAGGTGACAATGAGCAGTTCTTC
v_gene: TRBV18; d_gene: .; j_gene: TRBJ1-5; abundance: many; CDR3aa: CASSPTLDSRQPQHF; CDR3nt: TGTGCCAGCTCACCAACCTTGGACAGTCGACAGCCCCAGCATTTT
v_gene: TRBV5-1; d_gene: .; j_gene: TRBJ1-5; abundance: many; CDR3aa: CASSLGGDSNQPQHF; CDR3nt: TGCGCCAGCAGCCTGGGGGGTGATAGCAATCAGCCCCAGCATTTT
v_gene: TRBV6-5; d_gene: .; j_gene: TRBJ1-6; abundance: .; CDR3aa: CASSSGLWNSPLHF; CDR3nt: TGTGCCAGCAGTTCGGGACTATGGAATTCACCCCTCCACTTT
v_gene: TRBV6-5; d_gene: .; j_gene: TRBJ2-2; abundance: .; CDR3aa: CASSYSAGRDTGELFF; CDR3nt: TGTGCCAGCAGTTACTCCGCCGGGCGCGACACCGGGGAGCTGTTTTTT
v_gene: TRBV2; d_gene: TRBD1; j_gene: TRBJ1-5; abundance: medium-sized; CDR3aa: CASLARTGDQPQHF; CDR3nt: TGTGCCAGCTTGGCGCGGACAGGAGATCAGCCCCAGCATTTT
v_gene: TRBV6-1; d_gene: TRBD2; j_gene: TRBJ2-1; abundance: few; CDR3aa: CASSPSGFEQFF; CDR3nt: TGTGCCAGCAGTCCTAGCGGGTTTGAGCAGTTCTTC
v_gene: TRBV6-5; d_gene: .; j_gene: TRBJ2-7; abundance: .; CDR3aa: CASGYYPQPSYEQYF; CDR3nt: TGTGCCAGCGGTTACTATCCACAGCCCTCCTACGAGCAGTACTTC
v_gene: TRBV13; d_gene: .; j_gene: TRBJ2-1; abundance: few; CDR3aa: CASSPRVAAYNEQFF; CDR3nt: TGTGCCAGCAGCCCCCGGGTAGCGGCCTACAATGAGCAGTTCTTC
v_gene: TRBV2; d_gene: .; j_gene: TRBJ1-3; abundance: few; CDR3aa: CASSEGRDTIYF; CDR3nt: TGTGCCAGCAGTGAGGGTCGGGACACCATATATTTT
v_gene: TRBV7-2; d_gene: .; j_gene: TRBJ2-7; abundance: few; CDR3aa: CASSLLGNEQYF; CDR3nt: TGTGCCAGCAGCCTCCTAGGGAACGAGCAGTACTTC
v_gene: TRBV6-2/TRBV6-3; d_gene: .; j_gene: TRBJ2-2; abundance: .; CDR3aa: CASTLGSVGGVTGELFF; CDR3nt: TGTGCCAGCACCCTAGGGTCGGTAGGCGGTGTCACCGGGGAGCTGTTTTTT
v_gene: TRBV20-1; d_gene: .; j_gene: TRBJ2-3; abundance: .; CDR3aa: CSASFPRGAPPDTQYF; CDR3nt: TGCAGTGCTAGTTTCCCTCGGGGGGCCCCTCCAGATACGCAGTATTTT
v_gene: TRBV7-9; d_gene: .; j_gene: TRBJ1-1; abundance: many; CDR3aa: CASSLGANTEAFF; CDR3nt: TGTGCCAGCAGCTTAGGGGCGAACACTGAAGCTTTCTTT